One TCR beta chain is described in this entry. Its matching antigen is unknown. The data are from a study of OX40 agonist ivuxolimab in advanced cancers. The overall study: Administration of intravenous ivuxolimab to patients occurred every 2 weeks at 0.01 to 10 mg/kg.

CDR1 and CDR2 (germline): SNHLY, FYNNEI. CDR3 length: 16 amino acids. Trimming shortened V by 6 bases and J by 0 bases, and 12 bases separated the two germline ends. The method was immunoSEQ multiplex PCR; TCRdb's version includes in-frame clones alone and lacks a portion of them. Of 60,000 to 70,000 clones detected, approximately 80% appear once; the ten largest clones hold approximately 1.5%. Regarding the study as a whole: CD8+ T cells averaged more expanded clones than CD4+. Normalized T-cell clonal expansion was also low in a subset of nonresponders. Clones of CD4+ and CD8+ blood T cells grew by week 6 at doses of 0.1 to 3.0 mg/kg.

The chain links TRBV2 to TRBJ2-6, with D possibly being TRBD1 (5 bases). Sample: CD4+ or CD8+ T cells sorted from blood, taken in a trial of the OX40 agonist ivuxolimab. This clonotype originated in an adult with an advanced solid tumor such as melanoma, head and neck, liver or kidney cancer. The CDR3 nucleotides read TGTGCCAGCAGAGAGAAGGGGATCTCTGGGGCCAACGTCCTGACTTTC. It codes for CASREKGISGANVLTF.